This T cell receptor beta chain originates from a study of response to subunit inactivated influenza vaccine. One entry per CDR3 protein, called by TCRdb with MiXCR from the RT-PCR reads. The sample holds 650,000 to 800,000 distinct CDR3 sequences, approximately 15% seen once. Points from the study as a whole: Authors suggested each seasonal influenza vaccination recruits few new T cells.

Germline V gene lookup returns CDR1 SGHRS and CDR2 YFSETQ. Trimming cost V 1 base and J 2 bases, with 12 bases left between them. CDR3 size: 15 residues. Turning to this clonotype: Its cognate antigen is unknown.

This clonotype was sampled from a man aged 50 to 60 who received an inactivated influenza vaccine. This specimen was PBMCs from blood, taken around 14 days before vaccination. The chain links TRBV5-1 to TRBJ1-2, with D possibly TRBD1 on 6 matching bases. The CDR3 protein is CASSLFIQGNYGYTF. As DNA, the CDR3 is TGCGCCAGCAGCTTGTTCATACAGGGAAACTATGGCTACACCTTC.